The clone carrying this TCR beta chain came up a few times. Its matching antigen is unknown. This entry belongs to a study of response to subunit inactivated influenza vaccine. General study findings and limits: A suggestion made by the authors is that each seasonal influenza vaccination recruits few new T cells.

The germline V gene encodes CDR1 LNHDA and CDR2 SQIVND (reference sequence). V was cut by 5 bases and J by 0 bases, with 14 bases left in between. The CDR3 sequence is 16 residues long. MiXCR, run by TCRdb on the RT-PCR reads, gives a single entry per CDR3 protein. The table shows 530,000 or so distinct CDR3 sequences, with 14% occurring only once. The specimen comprised PBMCs from blood, sampled 11 to 12 days after vaccination. This receptor was identified in a man between 45 and 60 years old who received an inactivated influenza vaccine. V gene TRBV19 combines with J gene TRBJ2-1; tentative D call: TRBD2 (5 bases). The CDR3 DNA follows: TGTGCCAGTAGTCAACGGGGTCTCGTCTCCTACAATGAGCAGTTCTTC. Its protein product is CASSQRGLVSYNEQFF.